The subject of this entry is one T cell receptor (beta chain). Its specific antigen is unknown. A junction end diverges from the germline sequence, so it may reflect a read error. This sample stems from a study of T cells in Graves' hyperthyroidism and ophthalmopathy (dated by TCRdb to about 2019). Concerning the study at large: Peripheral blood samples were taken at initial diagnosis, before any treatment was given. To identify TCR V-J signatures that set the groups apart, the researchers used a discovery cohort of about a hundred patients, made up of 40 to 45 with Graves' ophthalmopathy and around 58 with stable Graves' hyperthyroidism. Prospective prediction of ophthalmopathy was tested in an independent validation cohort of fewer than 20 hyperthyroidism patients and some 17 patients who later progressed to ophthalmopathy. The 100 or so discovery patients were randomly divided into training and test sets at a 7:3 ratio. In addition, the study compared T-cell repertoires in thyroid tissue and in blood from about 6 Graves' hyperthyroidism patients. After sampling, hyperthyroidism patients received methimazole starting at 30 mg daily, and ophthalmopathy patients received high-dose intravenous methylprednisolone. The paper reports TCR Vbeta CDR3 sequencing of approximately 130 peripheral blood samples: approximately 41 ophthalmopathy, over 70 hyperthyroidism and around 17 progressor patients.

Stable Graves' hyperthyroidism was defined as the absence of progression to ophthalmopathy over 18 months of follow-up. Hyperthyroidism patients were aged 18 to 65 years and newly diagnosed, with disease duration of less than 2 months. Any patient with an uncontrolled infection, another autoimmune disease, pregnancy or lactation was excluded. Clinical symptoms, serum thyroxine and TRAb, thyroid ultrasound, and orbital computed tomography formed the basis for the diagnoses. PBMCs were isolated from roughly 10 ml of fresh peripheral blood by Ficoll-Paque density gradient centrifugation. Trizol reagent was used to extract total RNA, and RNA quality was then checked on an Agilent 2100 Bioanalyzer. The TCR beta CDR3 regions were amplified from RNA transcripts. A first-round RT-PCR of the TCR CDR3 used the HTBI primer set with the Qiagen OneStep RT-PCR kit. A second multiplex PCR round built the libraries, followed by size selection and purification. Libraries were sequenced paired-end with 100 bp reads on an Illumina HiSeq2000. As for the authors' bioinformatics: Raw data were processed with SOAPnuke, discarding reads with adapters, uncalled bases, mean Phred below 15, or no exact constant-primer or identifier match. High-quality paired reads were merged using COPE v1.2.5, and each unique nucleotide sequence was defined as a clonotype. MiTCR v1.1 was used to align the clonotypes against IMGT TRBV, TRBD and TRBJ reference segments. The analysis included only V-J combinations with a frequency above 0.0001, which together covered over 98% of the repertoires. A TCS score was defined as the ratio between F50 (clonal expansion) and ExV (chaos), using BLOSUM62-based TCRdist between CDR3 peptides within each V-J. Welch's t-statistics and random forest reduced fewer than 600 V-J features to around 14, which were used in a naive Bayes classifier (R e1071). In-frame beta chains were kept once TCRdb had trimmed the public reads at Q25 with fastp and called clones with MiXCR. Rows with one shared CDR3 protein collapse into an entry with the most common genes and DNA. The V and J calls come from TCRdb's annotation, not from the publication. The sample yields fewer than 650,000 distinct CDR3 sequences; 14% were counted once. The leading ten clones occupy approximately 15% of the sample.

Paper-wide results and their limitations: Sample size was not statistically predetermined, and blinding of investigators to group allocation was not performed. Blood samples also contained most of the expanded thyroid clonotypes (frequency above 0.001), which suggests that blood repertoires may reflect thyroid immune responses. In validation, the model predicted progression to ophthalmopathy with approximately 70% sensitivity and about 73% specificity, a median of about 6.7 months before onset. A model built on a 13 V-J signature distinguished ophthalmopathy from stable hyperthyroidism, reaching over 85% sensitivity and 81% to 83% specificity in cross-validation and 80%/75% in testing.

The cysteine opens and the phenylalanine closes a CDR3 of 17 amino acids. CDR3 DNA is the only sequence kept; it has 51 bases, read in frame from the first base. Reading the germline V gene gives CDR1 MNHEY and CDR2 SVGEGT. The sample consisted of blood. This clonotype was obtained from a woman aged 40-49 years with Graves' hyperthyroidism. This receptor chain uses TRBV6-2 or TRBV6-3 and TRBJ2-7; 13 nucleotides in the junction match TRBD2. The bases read TGTTCCAGCAGTTACTCGGCAAGGACTAGCGGGAGCTACGAGCAGTACTTC. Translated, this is CSSSYSARTSGSYEQYF.